One and the same sample provided the 4 T cell receptor beta chains below, sequenced in a study of cytomegalovirus exposure and HLA in healthy donors. Method: immunoSEQ multiplex PCR; TCRdb's copy keeps in-frame clones and lacks some. This sample yields about 150,000 clones, of which more than 70% are seen a single time; around 3% belongs to the top ten. The sequencing sample was made of PBMCs. The receptors here all came from a man between 18 and 35 years old in good health and CMV-seronegative.

This chain joins TRBV27 and TRBJ2-2; 7 positions match TRBD2. Looked up from germline, CDR1 is MNHEY and CDR2 is SMNVEV (reference sequence). There are 17 residues in the CDR3. V was clipped by 5 bases and J by 3 bases; unmatched bases: 12. CDR3 sequence reads: CASSETSTSPDTGELFF. The DNA of the CDR3 is TGTGCCAGCAGTGAGACCTCGACTAGCCCGGACACCGGGGAGCTGTTTTTT.

This clone came up once. This rearrangement joins TRBV7-2 to TRBJ2-7; TRBD1 aligns across 7 bases. From germline, CDR1 is SGHTA and CDR2 FQGNSA. J gave up 4 bases and V 1 base, and 7 bases lay outside the gene matches. The CDR3 spans 15 residues. The chain's CDR3 is CASSLGWAGGYEQYF. The CDR3 region has the DNA TGTGCCAGCAGCTTAGGATGGGCAGGGGGATACGAGCAGTACTTC.

The chain recombines TRBV27 with TRBJ2-7; 9 nucleotides align to TRBD2. CDR3 length: 15 residues. Per germline, CDR1 MNHEY and CDR2 SMNVEV (reference sequence). Trimming removed 4 bases from V and 0 bases from J; junction bases left unmatched: 4. CDR3 region: CASSYLSGSSYEQYF. For the CDR3, the DNA is TGTGCCAGCAGTTACCTTAGCGGGAGCTCCTACGAGCAGTACTTC.

The rearrangement links TRBV10-2 to TRBJ2-2, with TRBD1 as a possible D gene (5 bases). Germline-derived CDR1 and CDR2 are WSHSY and SAAADI. The V gene lost 8 bases and the J gene lost 5 bases, with 15 bases spanning the gap. The CDR3 spans 14 residues. The CDR3 bases are TGCGCCAGCGAAGACATTAGGGGAACCGGGGAGCTGTTTTTT. Protein: CASEDIRGTGELFF.